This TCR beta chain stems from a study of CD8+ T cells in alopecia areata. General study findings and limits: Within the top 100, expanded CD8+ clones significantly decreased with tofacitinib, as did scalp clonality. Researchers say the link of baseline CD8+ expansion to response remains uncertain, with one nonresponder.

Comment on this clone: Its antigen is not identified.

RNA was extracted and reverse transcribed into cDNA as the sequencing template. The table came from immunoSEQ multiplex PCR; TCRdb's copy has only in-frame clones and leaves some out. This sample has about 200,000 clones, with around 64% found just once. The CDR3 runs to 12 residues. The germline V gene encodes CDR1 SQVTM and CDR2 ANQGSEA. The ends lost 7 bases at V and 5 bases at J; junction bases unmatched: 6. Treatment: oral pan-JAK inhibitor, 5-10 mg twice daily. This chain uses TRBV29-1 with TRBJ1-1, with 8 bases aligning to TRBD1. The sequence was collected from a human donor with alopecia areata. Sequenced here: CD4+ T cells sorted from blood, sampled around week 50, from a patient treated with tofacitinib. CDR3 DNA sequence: TGCAGCGCAGACAGGGGAGGAACTGAAGCTTTCTTT. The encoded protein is CSADRGGTEAFF.